The T cell receptor (beta chain) under discussion was sequenced for a study of CD8 T cells in Susac syndrome. Background on the study: There were about 6 sequenced Susac syndrome patients with active disease and roughly 8 in remission. Intravenous immunoglobulin alone or corticosteroids were being given to patients with Susac syndrome at blood draw, unless they were therapy-naive.

The germline V and J ends were trimmed by 0 bases and 7 bases, with 10 bases remaining between them. Germline V gene sequence: CDR1 MNHEY, CDR2 SVGAGI. This CDR3 has 13 amino acids. Roughly 0.45 to 1 ug RNA was reverse transcribed with random hexamers. The authors amplified TCR beta CDR3 across 54 Vbeta and 13 Jbeta using immunoSEQ multiplex PCR. TCRdb recomputed calls from the immunoSEQ multiplex PCR reads with MiXCR, one row per CDR3 protein. The sample gives approximately 190,000 distinct CDR3 sequences, more than 90% of which show up once; approximately 0.089% is in the top ten. TCR beta sequences were obtained from blood CD8+ and CD4+ T cells.

The chain employs TRBV6-5 and TRBJ2-7; maybe TRBD2 (5 bases). The specimen was CD4+ T cells from PBMCs. The TCR sequence derives from a human donor with Susac syndrome. The CDR3 region is CASSYSQRIEQYF. The CDR3, as DNA: TGTGCCAGCAGTTACTCGCAGCGGATTGAGCAGTACTTC.